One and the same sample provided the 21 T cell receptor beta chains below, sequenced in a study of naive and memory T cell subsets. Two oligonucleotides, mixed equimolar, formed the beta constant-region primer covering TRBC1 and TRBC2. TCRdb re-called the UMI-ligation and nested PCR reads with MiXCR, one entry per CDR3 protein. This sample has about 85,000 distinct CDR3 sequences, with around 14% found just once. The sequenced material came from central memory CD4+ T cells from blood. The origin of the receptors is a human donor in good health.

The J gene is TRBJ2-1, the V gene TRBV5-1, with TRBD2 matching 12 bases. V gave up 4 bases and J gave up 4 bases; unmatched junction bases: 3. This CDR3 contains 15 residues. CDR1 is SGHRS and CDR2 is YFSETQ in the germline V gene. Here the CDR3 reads CASSRTSGVYNEQFF. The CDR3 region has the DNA TGCGCCAGCAGCCGGACTAGCGGGGTTTACAATGAGCAGTTCTTC.

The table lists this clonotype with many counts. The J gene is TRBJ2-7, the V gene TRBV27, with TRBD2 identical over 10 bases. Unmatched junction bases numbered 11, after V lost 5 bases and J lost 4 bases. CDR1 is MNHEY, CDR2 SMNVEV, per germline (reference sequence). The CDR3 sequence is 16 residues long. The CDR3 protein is CASSTLASGSFYEQYF. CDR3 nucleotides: TGTGCCAGCAGTACTCTTGCTAGCGGGAGCTTTTACGAGCAGTACTTC.

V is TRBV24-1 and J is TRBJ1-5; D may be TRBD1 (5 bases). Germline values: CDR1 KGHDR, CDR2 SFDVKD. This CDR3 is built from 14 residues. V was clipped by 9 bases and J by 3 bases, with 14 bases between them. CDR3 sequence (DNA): TGTGCCACCGGGGGTTCCAGGGCCAATCAGCCCCAGCATTTT. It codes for CATGGSRANQPQHF.

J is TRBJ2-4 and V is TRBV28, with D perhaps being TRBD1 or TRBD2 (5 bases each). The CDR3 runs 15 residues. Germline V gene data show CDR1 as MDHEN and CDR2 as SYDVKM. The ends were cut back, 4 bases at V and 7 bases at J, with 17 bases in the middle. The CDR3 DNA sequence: TGTGCCAGCAGTTCCACCGGGGCGGAGCGGAACATTCAGTACTTC. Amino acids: CASSSTGAERNIQYF.

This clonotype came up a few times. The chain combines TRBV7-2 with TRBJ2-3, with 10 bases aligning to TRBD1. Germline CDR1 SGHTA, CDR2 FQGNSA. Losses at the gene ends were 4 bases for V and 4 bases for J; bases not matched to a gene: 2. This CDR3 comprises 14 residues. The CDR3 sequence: CASSWDRGADTQYF. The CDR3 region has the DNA TGTGCCAGCAGCTGGGACAGGGGCGCAGATACGCAGTATTTT.

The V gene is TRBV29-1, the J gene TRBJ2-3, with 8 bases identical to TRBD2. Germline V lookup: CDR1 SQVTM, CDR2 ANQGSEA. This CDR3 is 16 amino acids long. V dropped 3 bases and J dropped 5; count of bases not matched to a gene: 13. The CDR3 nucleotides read TGCAGCGTTGAGCGGGCGAACGGGAGGGCGGGAGATACGCAGTATTTT. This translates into CSVERANGRAGDTQYF.

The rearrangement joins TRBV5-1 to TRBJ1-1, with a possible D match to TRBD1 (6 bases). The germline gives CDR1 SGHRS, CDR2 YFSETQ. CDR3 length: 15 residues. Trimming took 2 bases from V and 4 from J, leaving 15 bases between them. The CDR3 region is CASSLSGVEGTEAFF. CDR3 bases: TGCGCCAGCAGCTTATCAGGGGTCGAGGGCACTGAAGCTTTCTTT.

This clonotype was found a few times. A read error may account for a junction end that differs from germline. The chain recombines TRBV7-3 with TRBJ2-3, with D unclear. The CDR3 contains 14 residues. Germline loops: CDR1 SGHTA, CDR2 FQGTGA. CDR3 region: CASSLNRGTDTQYF. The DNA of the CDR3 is TGTGCCAGCAGTTTAAATAGGGGCACAGATACGCAGTATTTT.

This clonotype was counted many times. CDR3 coding DNA: TGCAGTGCTAGAGATCTCGTGGGCAGATACCAAGAGACCCAGTACTTC. This translates into CSARDLVGRYQETQYF. The chain has TRBV20-1 and TRBJ2-5, with D unresolved. Germline loops: CDR1 DFQATT, CDR2 SNEGSKA (reference sequence). This CDR3 has 16 residues. Trimming removed 0 bases from V and 0 bases from J, with 14 bases in between.

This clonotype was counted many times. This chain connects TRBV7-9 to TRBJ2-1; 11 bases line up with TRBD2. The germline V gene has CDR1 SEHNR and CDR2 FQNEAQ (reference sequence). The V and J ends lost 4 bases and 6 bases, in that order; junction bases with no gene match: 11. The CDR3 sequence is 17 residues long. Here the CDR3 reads CASSSLGGLAAPNEQFF. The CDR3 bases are TGTGCCAGCAGCTCACTAGGGGGACTAGCGGCACCCAATGAGCAGTTCTTC.

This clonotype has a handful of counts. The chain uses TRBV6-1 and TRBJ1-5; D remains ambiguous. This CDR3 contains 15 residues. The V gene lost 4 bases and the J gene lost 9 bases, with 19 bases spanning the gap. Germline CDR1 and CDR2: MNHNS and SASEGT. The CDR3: CASSVSVDGVSPQHF. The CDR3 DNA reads TGTGCCAGCAGTGTTTCAGTGGATGGGGTCTCGCCCCAGCATTTT.

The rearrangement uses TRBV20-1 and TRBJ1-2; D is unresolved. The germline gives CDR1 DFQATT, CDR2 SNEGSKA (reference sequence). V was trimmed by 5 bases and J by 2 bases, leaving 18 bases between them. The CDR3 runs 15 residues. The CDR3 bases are TGCAGTGCTTTTAGTCCGGGAGCCGAGAACTATGGCTACACCTTC. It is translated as CSAFSPGAENYGYTF.

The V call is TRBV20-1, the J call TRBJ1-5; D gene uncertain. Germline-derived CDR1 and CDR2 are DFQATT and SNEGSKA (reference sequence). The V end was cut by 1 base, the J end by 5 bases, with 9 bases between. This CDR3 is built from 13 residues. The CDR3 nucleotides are TGCAGTGCTAGAGGGAAGCGGGATCAGCCCCAGCATTTT. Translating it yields CSARGKRDQPQHF.

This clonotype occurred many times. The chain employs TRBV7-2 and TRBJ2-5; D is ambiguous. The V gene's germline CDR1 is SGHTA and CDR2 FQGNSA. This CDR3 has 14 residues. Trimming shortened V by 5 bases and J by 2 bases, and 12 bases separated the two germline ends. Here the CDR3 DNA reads TGTGCCAGCAGCCAGAGACGGAATCAAGAGACCCAGTACTTC. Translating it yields CASSQRRNQETQYF. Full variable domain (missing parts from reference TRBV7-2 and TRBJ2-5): GAGVSQSPSNKVTEKGKDVELRCDPISGHTALYWYRQSLGQGLEFLIYFQGNSAPDKSGLPSDRFSAERTGGSVSTLTIQRTQQEDSAVYLCASSQRRNQETQYFGPGTRLLVL.

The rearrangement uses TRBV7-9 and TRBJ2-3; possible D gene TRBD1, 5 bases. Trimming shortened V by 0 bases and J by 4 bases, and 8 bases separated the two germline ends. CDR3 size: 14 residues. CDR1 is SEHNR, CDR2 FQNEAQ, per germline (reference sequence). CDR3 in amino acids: CASSLAGVADTQYF. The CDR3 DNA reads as TGTGCCAGCAGCTTAGCAGGGGTGGCAGATACGCAGTATTTT.

This chain's CDR3 is CSVLFPSRVSNTGELFF. The CDR3 bases are TGCAGCGTCCTTTTTCCGAGCAGGGTCTCGAACACCGGGGAGCTGTTTTTT. V and J are TRBV29-1 and TRBJ2-2, with a tentative D call TRBD1 (5 bases). Trimming took 6 bases from V and 0 from J, leaving 20 bases between them. CDR3 size: 17 residues. Germline CDR1 is SQVTM and CDR2 is ANQGSEA.

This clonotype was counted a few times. As DNA, the CDR3 is TGTGCCAGCAGCTTACCGAGGGCAAGAGGGTACAATGAGCAGTTCTTC. Translating gives CASSLPRARGYNEQFF. The rearrangement uses TRBV7-9 and TRBJ2-1, with a weak D call TRBD2 (5 bases). Germline V CDR1 and CDR2: SEHNR, FQNEAQ (reference sequence). There are 16 residues in the CDR3. Trimming stripped 2 bases from V and 4 bases from J, with 15 bases between.

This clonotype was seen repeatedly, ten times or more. The chain's CDR3 is CASSKGQYSNQPQHF. DNA for the CDR3: TGTGCCAGCAGCAAGGGACAGTATAGCAATCAGCCCCAGCATTTT. The chain has TRBV21-1 and TRBJ1-5; the tabulated D call, TRBD1, remains unverified against the DNA. TRBV21-1 corresponds to a pseudogene. CDR3 size: 15 residues.

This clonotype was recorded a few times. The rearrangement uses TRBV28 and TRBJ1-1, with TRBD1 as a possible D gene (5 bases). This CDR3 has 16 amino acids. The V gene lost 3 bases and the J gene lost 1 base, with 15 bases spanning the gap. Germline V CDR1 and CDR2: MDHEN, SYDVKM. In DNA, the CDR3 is TGTGCCAGCAGTTTTTGGTATCGGGACGAGAACACTGAAGCTTTCTTT. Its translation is CASSFWYRDENTEAFF.

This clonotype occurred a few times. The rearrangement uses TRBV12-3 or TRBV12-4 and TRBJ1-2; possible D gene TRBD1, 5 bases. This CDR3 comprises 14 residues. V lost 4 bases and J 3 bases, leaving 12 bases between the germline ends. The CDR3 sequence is CASSSQGRYYGYTF. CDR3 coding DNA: TGTGCCAGCAGTTCCCAGGGCAGGTACTATGGCTACACCTTC.

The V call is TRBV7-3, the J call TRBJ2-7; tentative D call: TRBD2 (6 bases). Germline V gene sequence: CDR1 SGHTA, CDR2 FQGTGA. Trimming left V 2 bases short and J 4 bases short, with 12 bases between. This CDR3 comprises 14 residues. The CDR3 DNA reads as TGTGCCAGCAGCTTACGGGGGAGTGGGTACGAGCAGTACTTC. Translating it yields CASSLRGSGYEQYF.